This T cell receptor (beta chain) was identified during a study of shared clonotypes between healthy human individuals. Study background: Each donor contributed plates that comprised three CD4 naive, three CD4 memory, two CD8 naive and one CD8 memory. Findings and caveats of the study: Limited genetic and exposure-history diversity came from having few donors. Generation probability values for non-shared clonotypes were lower than those for clonotypes shared by all four donors.

Note on this clone: Its specificity is unknown.

Cells designated naive CD8 were CD45RO-negative and were positively selected for CCR7, with terminally differentiated effector memory CD45RA+ cells excluded. Several immunoSEQ 96-well plates shared each subset's DNA, each plate a replicate. Using immunoSEQ multiplex PCR, the repertoire was profiled, and TCRdb retains in-frame clones only, with some absent. The sample contains about 2 million clones, about 95% of which appear only once. CDR3 size: 17 residues. Per the germline V gene, CDR1 is MDHEN and CDR2 is SYDVKM. Trimming took off 4 bases at V and 0 bases at J, with 18 bases between the two ends.

The sequencing input was naive CD8+ T cells sorted from blood. The sequence was collected from a man younger than 35 in good health. The V gene is TRBV28, the J gene TRBJ1-1; D remains ambiguous. The CDR3 DNA is TGTGCCAGCAGTTCCTGGGAGGATACAAGTTTGAACACTGAAGCTTTCTTT. Encoded protein: CASSSWEDTSLNTEAFF. Full variable domain (outside the CDR3, taken from reference TRBV28 and TRBJ1-1): DVKVTQSSRYLVKRTGEKVFLECVQDMDHENMFWYRQDPGLGLRLIYFSYDVKMKEKGDIPEGYSVSREKKERFSLILESASTNQTSMYLCASSSWEDTSLNTEAFFGQGTRLTVV.